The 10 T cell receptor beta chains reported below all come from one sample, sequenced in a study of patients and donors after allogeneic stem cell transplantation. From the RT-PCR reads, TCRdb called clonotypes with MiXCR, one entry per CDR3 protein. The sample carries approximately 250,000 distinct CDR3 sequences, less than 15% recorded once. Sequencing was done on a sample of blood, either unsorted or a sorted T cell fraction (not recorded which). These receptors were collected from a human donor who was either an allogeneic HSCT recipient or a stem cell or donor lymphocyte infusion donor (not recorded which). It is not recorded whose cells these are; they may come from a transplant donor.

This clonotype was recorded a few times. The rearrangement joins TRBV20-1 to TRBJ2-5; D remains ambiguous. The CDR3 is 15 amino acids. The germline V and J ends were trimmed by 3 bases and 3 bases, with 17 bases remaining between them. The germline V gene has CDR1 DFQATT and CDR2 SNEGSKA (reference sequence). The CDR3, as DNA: TGCAGTGCTAGCCCCATAACAAGGACGGAAGAGACCCAGTACTTC. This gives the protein CSASPITRTEETQYF.

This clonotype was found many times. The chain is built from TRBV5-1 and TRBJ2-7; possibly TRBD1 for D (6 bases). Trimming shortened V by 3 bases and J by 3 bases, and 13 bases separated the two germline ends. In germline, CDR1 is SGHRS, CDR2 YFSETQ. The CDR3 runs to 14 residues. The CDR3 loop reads CASSSSTGVYEQYF. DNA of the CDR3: TGCGCCAGCAGCTCATCGACAGGAGTCTACGAGCAGTACTTC.

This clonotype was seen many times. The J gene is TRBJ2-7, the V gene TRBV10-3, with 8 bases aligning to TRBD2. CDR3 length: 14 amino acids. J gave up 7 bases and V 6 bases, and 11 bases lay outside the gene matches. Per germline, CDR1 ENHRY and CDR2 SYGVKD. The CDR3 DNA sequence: TGTGCCATCAGGCCCGGGGGGGGATCTTATGAGCAGTACTTC. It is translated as CAIRPGGGSYEQYF.

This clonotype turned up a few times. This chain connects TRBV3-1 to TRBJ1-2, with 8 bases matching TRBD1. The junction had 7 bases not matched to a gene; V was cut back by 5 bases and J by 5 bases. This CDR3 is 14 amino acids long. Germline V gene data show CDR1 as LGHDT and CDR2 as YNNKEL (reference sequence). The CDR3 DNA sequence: TGTGCCAGCAGCTCTCTCAGGACAGGGTATGGCTACACCTTC. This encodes CASSSLRTGYGYTF.

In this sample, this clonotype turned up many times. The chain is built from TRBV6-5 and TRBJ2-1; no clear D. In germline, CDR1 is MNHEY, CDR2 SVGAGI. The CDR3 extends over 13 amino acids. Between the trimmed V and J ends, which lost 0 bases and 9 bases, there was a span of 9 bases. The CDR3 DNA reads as TGTGCCAGCAGTTACTCGATGCGGAGTGAGCAGTTCTTC. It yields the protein CASSYSMRSEQFF.

CDR3 sequence: CASSLVQGANTGELFF. CDR3 in DNA: TGCGCCAGCAGCTTGGTACAGGGGGCGAACACCGGGGAGCTGTTTTTT. This chain uses TRBV5-1 with TRBJ2-2; TRBD1 agrees at 8 bases. Germline CDR1 SGHRS, CDR2 YFSETQ. The CDR3 totals 16 residues. V gave up 0 bases and J gave up 0 bases; unmatched junction bases: 1.

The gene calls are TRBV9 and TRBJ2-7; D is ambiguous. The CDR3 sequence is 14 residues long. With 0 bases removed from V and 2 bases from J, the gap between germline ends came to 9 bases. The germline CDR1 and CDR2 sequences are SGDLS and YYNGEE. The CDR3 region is CASSVERRAYEQYF. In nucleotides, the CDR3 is TGTGCCAGCAGCGTAGAGCGCAGAGCCTACGAGCAGTACTTC. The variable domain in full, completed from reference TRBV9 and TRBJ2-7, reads DSGVTQTPKHLITATGQRVTLRCSPRSGDLSVYWYQQSLDQGLQFLIQYYNGEERAKGNILERFSAQQFPDLHSELNLSSLELGDSALYFCASSVERRAYEQYFGPGTRLTVT.

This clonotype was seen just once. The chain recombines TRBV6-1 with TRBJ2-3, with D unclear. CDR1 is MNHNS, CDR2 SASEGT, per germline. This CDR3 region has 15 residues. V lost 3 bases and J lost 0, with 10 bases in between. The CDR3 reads CASSETLASTDTQYF. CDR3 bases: TGTGCCAGCAGTGAGACGTTAGCTAGCACAGATACGCAGTATTTT.

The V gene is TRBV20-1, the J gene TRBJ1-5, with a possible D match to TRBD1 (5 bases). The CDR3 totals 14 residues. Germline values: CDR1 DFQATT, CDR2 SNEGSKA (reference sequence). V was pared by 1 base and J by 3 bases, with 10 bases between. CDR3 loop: CSARVGGPNQPQHF. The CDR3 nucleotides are TGCAGTGCTAGAGTCGGGGGTCCCAATCAGCCCCAGCATTTT.

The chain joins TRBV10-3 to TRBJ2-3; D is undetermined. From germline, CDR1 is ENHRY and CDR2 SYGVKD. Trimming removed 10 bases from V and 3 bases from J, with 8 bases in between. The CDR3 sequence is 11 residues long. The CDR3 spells CATARTDTQYF. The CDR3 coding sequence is TGTGCCACGGCAAGGACAGATACGCAGTATTTT.